Listed below are T cell receptor beta chains from one sample, sequenced in a study of T cell responses to AZD1222 COVID-19 vaccine. Assay used: immunoSEQ multiplex PCR; TCRdb lists only in-frame clones, some missing. Among about 64,000 clones listed, just over 90% were seen once. Sequencing was performed on peripheral blood, taken 28 days after the second dose of the MenACWY control vaccine. These receptors were obtained from an adult who received the MenACWY meningococcal vaccine as a control. CDR3s include the opening cysteine and the closing phenylalanine or tryptophan. The order of the fields is D gene, V gene, J gene, clone size, CDR3 DNA, CDR3 protein. D genes are given only for firm matches. Some rows have no size entry. The others give once, few or many, or a class for an expanded clone.

d_call: NA; v_call: TRBV30; j_call: TRBJ2-5; clone_size: NA; cdr3_nt: TGTGCCTGGAGTGTCCCTTCTGGGACCCAGTACTTC; cdr3_aa: CAWSVPSGTQYF
d_call: NA; v_call: TRBV5-8; j_call: TRBJ1-6; clone_size: NA; cdr3_nt: TGTGCCAGCAGCTTGGGGAGCTCCTATAATTCACCCCTCCACTTT; cdr3_aa: CASSLGSSYNSPLHF
d_call: NA; v_call: TRBV6-5; j_call: TRBJ1-2; clone_size: NA; cdr3_nt: TGTGCCAGCAGGAACCCCTCGACGGGTGGCTACACCTTC; cdr3_aa: CASRNPSTGGYTF
d_call: NA; v_call: TRBV9; j_call: TRBJ2-7; clone_size: NA; cdr3_nt: TGTGCCAGCAGCGTAGGGGGGACCGAGCAGTACTTC; cdr3_aa: CASSVGGTEQYF
d_call: NA; v_call: TRBV15; j_call: TRBJ2-7; clone_size: NA; cdr3_nt: TGTGCCACCGCGGAGGGCAGGGGACGATCCTACGAGCAGTACTTC; cdr3_aa: CATAEGRGRSYEQYF
d_call: NA; v_call: TRBV2; j_call: TRBJ1-4; clone_size: NA; cdr3_nt: TGTGCCAGCAATTCCATATTTAATGAAAAACTGTTTTTT; cdr3_aa: CASNSIFNEKLFF
d_call: NA; v_call: TRBV19; j_call: TRBJ2-5; clone_size: NA; cdr3_nt: TGTGCCAGTAGCCCGGGACCCGAAGAGACCCAGTACTTC; cdr3_aa: CASSPGPEETQYF
d_call: NA; v_call: TRBV28; j_call: TRBJ1-1; clone_size: NA; cdr3_nt: TGTGCCAGCAGAGCGTCTTTTGGAGAAGCTTTCTTT; cdr3_aa: CASRASFGEAFF
d_call: NA; v_call: TRBV30; j_call: TRBJ1-1; clone_size: NA; cdr3_nt: TGTGCCTGGAGAAACAGGGAAGGCACTGAAGCTTTCTTT; cdr3_aa: CAWRNREGTEAFF
d_call: TRBD1; v_call: TRBV27; j_call: TRBJ1-1; clone_size: NA; cdr3_nt: TGTGCCAGCAGACAGGGGAGGTTGGACACTGAAGCTTTCTTT; cdr3_aa: CASRQGRLDTEAFF
d_call: NA; v_call: TRBV5-6; j_call: TRBJ2-7; clone_size: few; cdr3_nt: TGTGCCAGCAGCGGAGGAGGGAGGTTATCCGCCGAGCAGTACTTC; cdr3_aa: CASSGGGRLSAEQYF
d_call: TRBD2; v_call: TRBV5-1; j_call: TRBJ2-1; clone_size: NA; cdr3_nt: TGCGCCAGCAGCCCCGGGACTAGCGGGAACAATGAGCAGTTCTTC; cdr3_aa: CASSPGTSGNNEQFF
d_call: NA; v_call: TRBV6-5; j_call: TRBJ2-1; clone_size: NA; cdr3_nt: TGTGCCAGCAGCGAGGGCCTGAGCTCCTACAATGAGCAGTTCTTC; cdr3_aa: CASSEGLSSYNEQFF
d_call: NA; v_call: TRBV19; j_call: TRBJ1-2; clone_size: NA; cdr3_nt: TGTGCCAGTGGAACCCCGGGGCTAGGCTATGGCTACACCTTC; cdr3_aa: CASGTPGLGYGYTF
d_call: NA; v_call: TRBV13; j_call: TRBJ2-2; clone_size: NA; cdr3_nt: TGTGCCAGCAGCCCCGGAAACACCGGGGAGCTGTTTTTT; cdr3_aa: CASSPGNTGELFF
d_call: TRBD1; v_call: TRBV10-1; j_call: TRBJ1-4; clone_size: NA; cdr3_nt: TGCGCCAGCGGAGAACAGGGGAAGACTAATGAAAAACTGTTTTTT; cdr3_aa: CASGEQGKTNEKLFF
d_call: NA; v_call: TRBV18; j_call: TRBJ2-6; clone_size: once; cdr3_nt: TGTGCCAGCCTCGAAGGAATCGAAGCCGGGGCCAACGTCCTGACTTTC; cdr3_aa: CASLEGIEAGANVLTF
d_call: TRBD1; v_call: TRBV7-3; j_call: TRBJ2-5; clone_size: NA; cdr3_nt: TGTGCCAGCAGCCACAGGGGGCGAGAGACCCAGTACTTC; cdr3_aa: CASSHRGRETQYF
d_call: NA; v_call: TRBV2; j_call: TRBJ1-1; clone_size: NA; cdr3_nt: TGTGCCAGCAGAGCGGACAGGAACACTGAAGCTTTCTTT; cdr3_aa: CASRADRNTEAFF
d_call: NA; v_call: TRBV9; j_call: TRBJ2-5; clone_size: NA; cdr3_nt: TGTGCCAGCAGCGTAGGGTCAGGGAACCAAGAGACCCAGTACTTC; cdr3_aa: CASSVGSGNQETQYF
d_call: TRBD1; v_call: TRBV6-2/TRBV6-3; j_call: TRBJ1-5; clone_size: NA; cdr3_nt: TGTGCCAGCAGTACGCCGGGACAGCCAAATCAGCCCCAGCATTTT; cdr3_aa: CASSTPGQPNQPQHF
d_call: NA; v_call: TRBV10-2; j_call: TRBJ1-1; clone_size: NA; cdr3_nt: TGCGCCGTCCTACAGGGGAACACTGAAGCTTTCTTT; cdr3_aa: CAVLQGNTEAFF
d_call: TRBD2; v_call: TRBV9; j_call: TRBJ2-1; clone_size: NA; cdr3_nt: TGTGCCAGCAGCGTATTTTCCGCTAGCGGGAGGGCCTTTGAGCAGTTCTTC; cdr3_aa: CASSVFSASGRAFEQFF
d_call: TRBD1; v_call: TRBV18; j_call: TRBJ1-4; clone_size: NA; cdr3_nt: TGTGCCAGCTCACCAGGGCAGGGGGCTTATGAAAAACTGTTTTTT; cdr3_aa: CASSPGQGAYEKLFF
d_call: NA; v_call: TRBV13; j_call: TRBJ2-4; clone_size: NA; cdr3_nt: TGTGCCAGCAGCTCCCGGGACTCCAAAAACATTCAGTACTTC; cdr3_aa: CASSSRDSKNIQYF
d_call: NA; v_call: TRBV19; j_call: TRBJ1-2; clone_size: NA; cdr3_nt: TGTGCCAGTAGTATAGAGGCCAGGAGACCAGCTAACTATGGCTACACCTTC; cdr3_aa: CASSIEARRPANYGYTF
d_call: NA; v_call: TRBV28; j_call: TRBJ1-4; clone_size: NA; cdr3_nt: TGTGCCAGCAGTTGGGCAGGAGATGAAAAACTGTTTTTT; cdr3_aa: CASSWAGDEKLFF
d_call: NA; v_call: TRBV5-1; j_call: TRBJ1-1; clone_size: NA; cdr3_nt: TGCGCCAGCAGCTTGAACCGGGACGCCCGACCAGGTGACACTGAAGCTTTCTTT; cdr3_aa: CASSLNRDARPGDTEAFF
d_call: NA; v_call: TRBV7-6; j_call: TRBJ2-5; clone_size: NA; cdr3_nt: TGTGCCAGCAGCTTGGGACCAACGGCAGAGACCCAGTACTTC; cdr3_aa: CASSLGPTAETQYF
d_call: NA; v_call: TRBV6-2/TRBV6-3; j_call: TRBJ2-5; clone_size: once; cdr3_nt: TGTGCCAGCAGTCGGTATCGCCAAACCTTTCTCTGGAATCAAGAGACCCAGTACTTC; cdr3_aa: CASSRYRQTFLWNQETQYF
d_call: TRBD2; v_call: TRBV4-1; j_call: TRBJ2-7; clone_size: NA; cdr3_nt: TGCGCCAGCAGCCTAGCGGGAGGGGCCTACGAGCAGTACTTC; cdr3_aa: CASSLAGGAYEQYF
d_call: NA; v_call: TRBV3-1/TRBV3-2; j_call: TRBJ2-1; clone_size: NA; cdr3_nt: TGTGCCAGCAGCCAAGAGTTGGACTGGGGCCCCCATGAGCAGTTCTTC; cdr3_aa: CASSQELDWGPHEQFF
d_call: TRBD2; v_call: TRBV30; j_call: TRBJ2-5; clone_size: NA; cdr3_nt: TGTGCCTGGGGTGGAGCGGGAATGTGGGAGACCCAGTACTTC; cdr3_aa: CAWGGAGMWETQYF
d_call: NA; v_call: TRBV6-4; j_call: TRBJ2-7; clone_size: NA; cdr3_nt: TGTGCCAGCAGCCGGGACTCCGCTGGTGAGCAGTACTTC; cdr3_aa: CASSRDSAGEQYF
d_call: NA; v_call: TRBV7-3; j_call: TRBJ2-1; clone_size: NA; cdr3_nt: TGTGCCAGCAGCGATAGTTGGCATGAGCAGTTCTTC; cdr3_aa: CASSDSWHEQFF
d_call: NA; v_call: TRBV7-9; j_call: TRBJ2-2; clone_size: medium-sized; cdr3_nt: TGTGCCAGCAGCCCAAGGATAGTTGAAACTAGCACTGGTTGGGAGCTGTTTTTT; cdr3_aa: CASSPRIVETSTGWELFF
d_call: TRBD2; v_call: TRBV24-1; j_call: TRBJ2-2; clone_size: NA; cdr3_nt: TGTGCCACCGGGACTAGCGGGATCGACACCGGGGAGCTGTTTTTT; cdr3_aa: CATGTSGIDTGELFF
d_call: TRBD1; v_call: TRBV7-9; j_call: TRBJ1-2; clone_size: NA; cdr3_nt: TGTGCCAGCAGCCCACAGGGGGGGGGATACTATGGCTACACCTTC; cdr3_aa: CASSPQGGGYYGYTF
d_call: NA; v_call: TRBV6-1; j_call: TRBJ2-1; clone_size: NA; cdr3_nt: TGTGCCAGCAGTGAACTTTACCGGGAGAACAATGAGCAGTTCTTC; cdr3_aa: CASSELYRENNEQFF
d_call: TRBD2; v_call: TRBV3-1/TRBV3-2; j_call: TRBJ2-1; clone_size: NA; cdr3_nt: TGTGCCAGCAGCCAAGATAATTACCGGCGGGAGGATTATGAGCAGTTCTTC; cdr3_aa: CASSQDNYRREDYEQFF
d_call: TRBD2; v_call: TRBV5-1; j_call: TRBJ2-1; clone_size: NA; cdr3_nt: TGCGCCACTAGACAGGGCGGACTAGCGGCAAGAGACAATGAGCAGTTCTTC; cdr3_aa: CATRQGGLAARDNEQFF
d_call: NA; v_call: TRBV6-2/TRBV6-3; j_call: TRBJ2-7; clone_size: NA; cdr3_nt: TGTGCCAGCAGTTTTGATCCGACTGGGAGCTCCTACGAGCAGTACTTC; cdr3_aa: CASSFDPTGSSYEQYF
d_call: TRBD1; v_call: TRBV28; j_call: TRBJ1-2; clone_size: NA; cdr3_nt: TGTGCCAGCAGTTTACCCTTTCTGGACAGGGATCATGGCTACACCTTC; cdr3_aa: CASSLPFLDRDHGYTF
d_call: TRBD1; v_call: TRBV9; j_call: TRBJ2-7; clone_size: NA; cdr3_nt: TGTGCCAGCAGCGTAGAAGCGGGACAGGGGGGCGACGAGCAGTACTTC; cdr3_aa: CASSVEAGQGGDEQYF
d_call: TRBD1; v_call: TRBV3-1/TRBV3-2; j_call: TRBJ1-6; clone_size: NA; cdr3_nt: TGTGCCAGCAGCCCTGGACAGGGGCAATCACCCCTCCACTTT; cdr3_aa: CASSPGQGQSPLHF
d_call: NA; v_call: TRBV5-5; j_call: TRBJ2-7; clone_size: NA; cdr3_nt: TGTGCCAGCAGCTTGGTAATTGCTGGCTACGAGCAGTACTTC; cdr3_aa: CASSLVIAGYEQYF
d_call: NA; v_call: TRBV20-1; j_call: TRBJ1-5; clone_size: NA; cdr3_nt: TGCAGTGCTAGTCCCGGAGGGGATCGGCCCCAGCATTTT; cdr3_aa: CSASPGGDRPQHF
d_call: TRBD2; v_call: TRBV3-1/TRBV3-2; j_call: TRBJ2-1; clone_size: NA; cdr3_nt: TGTGCCAGCAGCCAAGGGCGGTCCCTAGCGGGAGATGAGCAGTTCTTC; cdr3_aa: CASSQGRSLAGDEQFF
d_call: NA; v_call: TRBV19; j_call: TRBJ2-3; clone_size: NA; cdr3_nt: TGTGCCAGTAGCCCTTCGGGGACAGATACGCAGTATTTT; cdr3_aa: CASSPSGTDTQYF
d_call: NA; v_call: TRBV4-2; j_call: TRBJ1-6; clone_size: few; cdr3_nt: TGTGCCAGCAGCCAAACAGGGATGGACTCACCCCTCCACTTT; cdr3_aa: CASSQTGMDSPLHF
d_call: TRBD1; v_call: TRBV6-5; j_call: TRBJ2-7; clone_size: NA; cdr3_nt: TGTGCCAGCAGTTACGCTGGACAGGGGGCGAGGTACGAGCAGTACTTC; cdr3_aa: CASSYAGQGARYEQYF
d_call: NA; v_call: TRBV6-2/TRBV6-3; j_call: TRBJ2-1; clone_size: NA; cdr3_nt: TGTGCCAGCAGCTTCGACCCAAATTGGTTCTTC; cdr3_aa: CASSFDPNWFF
d_call: NA; v_call: TRBV2; j_call: TRBJ2-5; clone_size: NA; cdr3_nt: TGTGCCAGCAGTGAAGCGTGGGGGTCAGGGCGAGAGACCCAGTACTTC; cdr3_aa: CASSEAWGSGRETQYF
d_call: TRBD1; v_call: TRBV11-2; j_call: TRBJ1-1; clone_size: once; cdr3_nt: TGTGCCAGCACCACGACAGGGGGATATACTGAAGCTTTCTTT; cdr3_aa: CASTTTGGYTEAFF